What follows are 21 T cell receptor beta chains derived from one specimen sequenced in a study of shared clonotypes between healthy human individuals (dated by TCRdb to the early 2020s). Library method: the immunoSEQ multiplex PCR assay. Held by TCRdb, this immuneACCESS table contains in-frame sequences only and omits some clones. Under half of the omission traces to an unresolved V gene where checked; the cause of the rest is unknown. In all, the sample holds a few million clones, and roughly 95% of those were seen once. Clones ranked in the top ten supply about 0.13% of the sample. The sequencing input was naive CD4+ T cells sorted from blood. The cell subset or site label on this specimen signifies: CD45RA+ positively selected. These receptors originate from a man in his late teens or twenties in good health.

A single count supports this clone. This chain links TRBV5-7 with TRBJ2-7; 9 bases map to TRBD1. TRBV5-7 is filed as an ORF, its function uncertain. This CDR3 spans 15 amino acids. V shed 4 bases, J shed 1 base, and the junction held 6 bases outside the gene matches. This CDR3 reads CASSADRGSSYEQYF. The CDR3 nucleotides are TGTGCCAGCAGCGCAGACAGGGGGTCATCCTACGAGCAGTACTTC.

This clone has only one observation. The chain is built from TRBV25-1 and TRBJ1-2; possibly TRBD1 for D (5 bases). This CDR3 region has 14 residues. The germline CDR1 and CDR2 sequences are MGHDK and SYGVNS. V lost 1 base, J lost 4 bases, and 10 bases lay in between. DNA for the CDR3: TGTGCCAGCAGTGAATCCAAGACAGTCTATGGCTACACCTTC. Its translation is CASSESKTVYGYTF.

This chain links TRBV11-2 with TRBJ1-4; D gene uncertain. This CDR3 is 12 amino acids long. Germline-derived CDR1 and CDR2 are SGHAT and FQNNGV. Trimming took off 5 bases at V and 6 bases at J, with 7 bases between the two ends. The CDR3 protein is CASSIQDEKLFF. The CDR3 region has the DNA TGTGCCAGCAGCATCCAAGATGAAAAACTGTTTTTT.

The gene calls are TRBV14 and TRBJ1-2; D is perhaps TRBD1 (5 bases). The CDR3 runs 16 residues. V lost 4 bases and J 1 base, leaving 16 bases between the germline ends. The germline CDR1 and CDR2 sequences are SGHDN and FVKESK. CDR3 residues: CASSPTGGGYNYGYTF. The CDR3 DNA is TGTGCCAGCAGCCCCACCGGGGGGGGATATAACTATGGCTACACCTTC.

This clone was seen a single time. The chain couples TRBV7-2 to TRBJ2-5, with D tentatively TRBD2 (7 bases). Germline V gene data show CDR1 as SGHTA and CDR2 as FQGNSA. This CDR3 region has 14 residues. Trimming shortened V by 3 bases and J by 4 bases, and 12 bases separated the two germline ends. This chain's CDR3 is CASSFRRGGETQYF. The CDR3, as DNA: TGTGCCAGCAGCTTCAGGAGGGGGGGAGAGACCCAGTACTTC.

This clone showed up just once. The rearrangement uses TRBV7-9 and TRBJ2-7, with D possibly being TRBD1 (5 bases). The V end was cut by 5 bases, the J end by 6 bases, with 17 bases between. Germline loops: CDR1 SEHNR, CDR2 FQNEAQ (reference sequence). The CDR3 sequence is 14 residues long. CDR3 bases: TGTGCCAGCAGCCCCCTGGGGCTTCTCGGCGAGCAGTACTTC. Its translation is CASSPLGLLGEQYF.

The rearrangement uses TRBV7-9 and TRBJ2-3, with 7 positions matching TRBD2. V shed 1 base and J 0 bases; nucleotides not matched to a gene: 10. Germline V lookup: CDR1 SEHNR, CDR2 FQNEAQ (reference sequence). This CDR3 is built from 18 residues. The CDR3 DNA sequence: TGTGCCAGCAGCTTAGGGACATCGGGGGGTTTTAGCACAGATACGCAGTATTTT. Its protein product is CASSLGTSGGFSTDTQYF.

The chain carries TRBV9 and TRBJ2-7; TRBD1 might be the D (5 bases). The CDR3 is 16 amino acids. With 0 bases removed from V and 3 bases from J, the gap between germline ends came to 16 bases. Germline V CDR1 and CDR2: SGDLS, YYNGEE. DNA of the CDR3: TGTGCCAGCAGCGTAGGGTCTGGAGACAGTCGCTACGAGCAGTACTTC. Residues: CASSVGSGDSRYEQYF.

Concerning this clone itself: Given a much more abundant clone one base away, this may be a read error. Other DNA sequences of this sample code for an identical CDR3. V gene TRBV5-5 combines with J gene TRBJ2-7; D remains unclear. The V and J ends lost 0 bases and 4 bases respectively, with 2 bases between them. This CDR3 spans 11 amino acids. Looked up from germline, CDR1 is SGHKS and CDR2 is YYEKEE (reference sequence). In DNA, the CDR3 is TGTGCCAGCAGCTTGGCGTACGAGCAGTACTTC. Its protein product is CASSLAYEQYF.

The chain couples TRBV19 to TRBJ2-7; 8 positions agree with TRBD2. There are 14 residues in the CDR3. Unmatched junction bases numbered 11, after V lost 7 bases and J lost 6 bases. The V gene's germline CDR1 is LNHDA and CDR2 SQIVND (reference sequence). DNA for the CDR3: TGTGCCAGTACCCCCCGGGAGGGTGCGGTCGAGCAGTACTTC. Protein sequence: CASTPREGAVEQYF.

The chain employs TRBV10-1 and TRBJ2-7; D is uncertain. Trimming shortened V by 2 bases and J by 7 bases, and 12 bases separated the two germline ends. The CDR3 loop spans 13 amino acids. Germline assignment: CDR1 WNHNN and CDR2 SYGVQD (reference sequence). The CDR3 DNA follows: TGCGCCAGCAGTGAGGGTGGAAGAAAAGAGCAGTACTTC. This codes for CASSEGGRKEQYF.

The chain couples TRBV30 to TRBJ2-5; D is undetermined. Looked up from germline, CDR1 is GTSNPN and CDR2 is SVGIG (reference sequence). Trimming removed 4 bases at V and 2 bases at J, with 8 bases between. This CDR3 has 12 residues. In DNA, the CDR3 is TGTGCCTGGATTCCCCTTCAAGAGACCCAGTACTTC. Amino acids: CAWIPLQETQYF.

The chain is built from TRBV6-5 and TRBJ1-2; weak D call: TRBD1 (5 bases). The V gene lost 6 bases and the J gene lost 0 bases, with 14 bases spanning the gap. This CDR3 comprises 15 residues. The germline gives CDR1 MNHEY, CDR2 SVGAGI. The CDR3 loop reads CASSPGGIANYGYTF. Written as DNA, the CDR3 is TGTGCCAGCAGCCCCGGGGGGATAGCTAACTATGGCTACACCTTC.

The gene calls are TRBV11-2 and TRBJ1-2; TRBD1 agrees at 8 bases. Trimming removed 6 bases from V and 7 bases from J; junction bases left unmatched: 7. The CDR3 has 13 residues. Per germline, CDR1 SGHAT and CDR2 FQNNGV. CDR3 DNA sequence: TGTGCCAGCAGACTTACAGGGGGACGTGGCTACACCTTC. Amino acid sequence: CASRLTGGRGYTF.

The V call is TRBV10-3, the J call TRBJ2-5; D unclear. In germline, CDR1 is ENHRY, CDR2 SYGVKD. The CDR3 has 13 amino acids. V dropped 2 bases and J dropped 6 bases, with 10 bases sitting between them. The CDR3 DNA reads TGTGCCATCAGTGAGGGGGTAGTAAAGACCCAGTACTTC. It specifies CAISEGVVKTQYF.

In its sample, this clone was seen once. V is TRBV6-5 and J is TRBJ2-3, with D possibly being TRBD2 (5 bases). The CDR3 sequence is 12 residues long. Trimming removed 6 bases from V and 6 bases from J, with 10 bases in between. From germline, CDR1 is MNHEY and CDR2 SVGAGI. The CDR3 nucleotides are TGTGCCAGCAGGCGGACTGGGGATACGCAGTATTTT. It yields the protein CASRRTGDTQYF.

The chain employs TRBV19 and TRBJ1-1, with TRBD1 matching 7 bases. The CDR3 totals 14 residues. After removal of 6 bases from V and 0 bases from J, the junction contained 4 bases not matched to a gene. Germline lookup yields CDR1 LNHDA and CDR2 SQIVND (reference sequence). CDR3 residues: CASRDRWMNTEAFF. The CDR3 nucleotides are TGTGCCAGTAGGGACAGGTGGATGAACACTGAAGCTTTCTTT.

The chain uses TRBV6-5 and TRBJ2-7; TRBD2 might be the D (6 bases). The CDR3 has 15 residues. Per the germline V gene, CDR1 is MNHEY and CDR2 is SVGAGI. Trimming pared 2 bases from V and 1 base from J, leaving 12 bases between. Written as DNA, the CDR3 is TGTGCCAGCAGTTACGACTCCCGGGGGTCCTACGAGCAGTACTTC. Protein: CASSYDSRGSYEQYF.

Remarks on this clone: The sample holds other DNA sequences that translate to the same CDR3. The chain couples TRBV18 to TRBJ1-1, with D perhaps TRBD1 (5 bases). Per the germline V gene, CDR1 is KGHSH and CDR2 is LQKENI. The V and J ends lost 6 bases and 0 bases respectively, with 8 bases between them. This CDR3 has 13 amino acids. CDR3: CASSPGLNTEAFF. The CDR3, as DNA: TGTGCCAGCTCCCCAGGGCTGAACACTGAAGCTTTCTTT.

The gene calls are TRBV7-2 and TRBJ2-1, with D perhaps TRBD2 (5 bases). The length of the CDR3 is 12 residues. Between the trimmed V and J ends, which lost 3 bases and 8 bases, there was a span of 8 bases. The germline gives CDR1 SGHTA, CDR2 FQGNSA. CDR3 nucleotides: TGTGCCAGCAGCTTCCTGCGGGATGAGCAGTTCTTC. It codes for CASSFLRDEQFF.

Only one count was recorded for this clone. The chain couples TRBV7-9 to TRBJ2-2; D is perhaps TRBD1 (6 bases). The germline gives CDR1 SEHNR, CDR2 FQNEAQ (reference sequence). The CDR3 covers 15 residues. With 5 bases removed from V and 1 base from J, the gap between germline ends came to 11 bases. This chain's CDR3 is CASSHRQENTGELFF. The CDR3 coding sequence is TGTGCCAGCAGCCACAGACAGGAGAACACCGGGGAGCTGTTTTTT.